Following are 13 T cell receptor beta chains from one sample sequenced in a study of blood T cell repertoires in COVID-19 (dated by TCRdb to the early 2020s). The method behind the library was the immunoSEQ multiplex PCR assay. This is the immuneACCESS table as TCRdb keeps it, with only in-frame sequences that have V and J called. A part of the clones is gone; compared with another copy, unresolved V genes explain less than half, and the rest is unexplained. Across this sample there are 70,000 or so clones, with about 80% seen only once. Together, the top ten hold 5% to 6.5% of the sample. Sequencing used peripheral blood. The receptors shown here come from a woman aged 55-70 years with acute or convalescent COVID-19.

The chain is built from TRBV11-2 and TRBJ1-1, with D possibly matching TRBD1 (6 bases). The CDR3 length is 12 residues. From germline, CDR1 is SGHAT and CDR2 FQNNGV. The V gene lost 4 bases and the J gene lost 7 bases, with 10 bases spanning the gap. DNA for the CDR3: TGTGCCAGCAGCTGGCTGGACAGTGAAGCTTTCTTT. Its protein product is CASSWLDSEAFF.

The genes are TRBV5-4 and TRBJ2-2, with 12 bases fitting TRBD2. Germline V CDR1 and CDR2: SGHNT, YYREEE (reference sequence). The CDR3 covers 16 residues. J was trimmed by 5 bases and V by 5 bases; bases with no gene match: 7. The CDR3 loop is CASRLAGGARTGELFF. CDR3 sequence (DNA): TGTGCCAGCAGGCTAGCGGGGGGGGCGCGGACCGGGGAGCTGTTTTTT.

This rearrangement joins TRBV12-3 or TRBV12-4 to TRBJ1-2; a possible D gene is TRBD1 (6 bases). Trimming cost V 3 bases and J 7 bases, with 12 bases left between them. The CDR3 sequence is 13 residues long. In nucleotides, the CDR3 is TGTGCCAGCAGTTTTTCACAGGGTTCTGGCTACACCTTC. Amino acid sequence: CASSFSQGSGYTF.

This clone came up once. The V gene is TRBV7-9, the J gene TRBJ1-1; D is ambiguous. In germline, CDR1 is SEHNR, CDR2 FQNEAQ (reference sequence). V shed 0 bases and J shed 3 bases, with 17 bases lying between them. This CDR3 has 17 residues. The CDR3 loop reads CASSLAAVLTTHTEAFF. The CDR3 region has the DNA TGTGCCAGCAGCTTAGCGGCGGTTCTGACTACGCACACTGAAGCTTTCTTT. The full variable domain, completed using reference TRBV7-9 and TRBJ1-1, is DTGVSQNPRHKITKRGQNVTFRCDPISEHNRLYWYRQTLGQGPEFLTYFQNEAQLEKSRLLSDRFSAERPKGSFSTLEIQRTEQGDSAMYLCASSLAAVLTTHTEAFFGQGTRLTVV.

The chain has TRBV6-5 and TRBJ1-6, with 9 nucleotides matching TRBD1. V lost 2 bases to trimming and J lost 8 bases; unmatched junction nucleotides: 1. CDR1 is MNHEY, CDR2 SVGAGI, per germline. The CDR3 covers 14 residues. The chain's CDR3 is CASSYRQGDSPLHF. The CDR3 nucleotides read TGTGCCAGCAGTTACCGACAGGGGGATTCACCCCTCCACTTT.

This clone was observed once. The rearrangement joins TRBV9 to TRBJ1-1; D gene uncertain. Looked up from germline, CDR1 is SGDLS and CDR2 is YYNGEE. Trimming pared 0 bases from V and 0 bases from J, leaving 6 bases between. The CDR3 has 14 residues. CDR3 loop: CASSVEQLNTEAFF. Here the CDR3 DNA reads TGTGCCAGCAGCGTAGAACAGTTGAACACTGAAGCTTTCTTT.

This rearrangement joins TRBV3-1 (or the pseudogene TRBV3-2) to TRBJ2-1, with TRBD2 as a possible D gene (6 bases). V gave up 0 bases and J gave up 8 bases, with 11 bases separating them. Per the germline V gene, CDR1 is LGHDT and CDR2 is YNNKEL (reference sequence). The CDR3 has 14 amino acids. The CDR3 DNA sequence: TGTGCCAGCAGCCAAGATGTGGGGGGTGATGAGCAGTTCTTC. Residues: CASSQDVGGDEQFF.

The chain carries TRBV5-5 and TRBJ1-2; a weak D match, TRBD1 (5 bases). The CDR3 spans 14 residues. Germline V gives CDR1 SGHKS, CDR2 YYEKEE (reference sequence). V was shortened by 3 bases and J by 4 bases, with 13 bases between the two germline ends. CDR3: CASSYIRESYGYTF. The CDR3 DNA reads as TGTGCCAGCAGCTATATCAGGGAATCCTATGGCTACACCTTC.

This chain uses TRBV11-2 with TRBJ1-2, with 8 nucleotides matching TRBD1. The ends lost 5 bases at V and 4 bases at J; junction bases unmatched: 12. Germline V gene lookup returns CDR1 SGHAT and CDR2 FQNNGV. This CDR3 contains 16 residues. DNA of the CDR3: TGTGCCAGCAGCCCCCAATTCACAGGGGGTACCTATGGCTACACCTTC. Translating it yields CASSPQFTGGTYGYTF.

The V and J genes are TRBV18 and TRBJ2-3, with D maybe TRBD2 (6 bases). The V gene's germline CDR1 is KGHSH and CDR2 LQKENI. Deletions cut 6 bases from V and 6 bases from J, with 16 bases between. The CDR3 extends over 14 amino acids. CDR3 loop: CASSRGAGSDTQYF. The CDR3 DNA reads as TGTGCCAGCTCGCGCGGGGCAGGTTCCGATACGCAGTATTTT.

The V and J genes are TRBV5-1 and TRBJ1-2, with D perhaps matching TRBD1 (5 bases). V was shortened by 0 bases and J by 4 bases, with 10 bases between the two germline ends. CDR1 and CDR2 from the germline V gene are SGHRS and YFSETQ. The CDR3 has 14 residues. CDR3 sequence: CASSLGGLPYGYTF. DNA of the CDR3: TGCGCCAGCAGCTTGGGGGGCTTACCCTATGGCTACACCTTC.

This chain links TRBV6-1 with TRBJ1-1, with no clear D. V was shortened by 3 bases and J by 2 bases, with 10 bases between the two germline ends. The CDR3 spans 14 residues. Germline loops: CDR1 MNHNS, CDR2 SASEGT. Written as DNA, the CDR3 is TGTGCCAGCAGTGATTTACAGTCAAACACTGAAGCTTTCTTT. Protein sequence: CASSDLQSNTEAFF.

This clone has just one count. This chain links TRBV6-6 with TRBJ1-2; tentatively, D is TRBD1 (6 bases). This CDR3 contains 13 residues. Germline loops: CDR1 MNHNY, CDR2 SVGAGI (reference sequence). V was clipped by 6 bases and J by 6 bases, with 14 bases between them. DNA of the CDR3: TGTGCCAGCAGCTGGGGGGGCGCCGATGGCTACACCTTC. It codes for CASSWGGADGYTF.